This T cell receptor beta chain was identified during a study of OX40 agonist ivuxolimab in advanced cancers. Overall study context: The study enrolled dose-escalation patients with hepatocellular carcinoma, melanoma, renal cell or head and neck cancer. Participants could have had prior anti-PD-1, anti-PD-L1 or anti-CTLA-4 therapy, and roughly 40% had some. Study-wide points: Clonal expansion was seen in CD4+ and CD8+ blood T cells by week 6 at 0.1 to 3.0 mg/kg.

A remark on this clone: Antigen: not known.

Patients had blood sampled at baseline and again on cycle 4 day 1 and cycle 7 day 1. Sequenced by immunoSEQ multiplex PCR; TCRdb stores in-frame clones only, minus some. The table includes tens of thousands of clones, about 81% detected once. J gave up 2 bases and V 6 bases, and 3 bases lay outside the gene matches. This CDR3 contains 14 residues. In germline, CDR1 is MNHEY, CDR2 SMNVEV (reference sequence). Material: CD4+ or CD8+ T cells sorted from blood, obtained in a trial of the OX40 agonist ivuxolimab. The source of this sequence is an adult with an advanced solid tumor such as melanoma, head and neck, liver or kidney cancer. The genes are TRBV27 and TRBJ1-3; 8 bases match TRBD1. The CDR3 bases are TGTGCCAGCAGGAAACAGGGGGCTGGAAACACCATATATTTT. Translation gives CASRKQGAGNTIYF.